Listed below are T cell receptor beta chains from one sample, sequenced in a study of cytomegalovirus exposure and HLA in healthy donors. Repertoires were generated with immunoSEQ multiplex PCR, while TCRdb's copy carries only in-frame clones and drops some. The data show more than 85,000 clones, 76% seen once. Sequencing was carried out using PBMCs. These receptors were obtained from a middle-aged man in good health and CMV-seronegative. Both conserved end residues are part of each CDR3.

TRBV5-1	CASSLGTSGRETQYF
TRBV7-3	CASSLEGGGEGRQYF
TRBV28	CASERDWNTGELFF
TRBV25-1	CASSEGGGYTF
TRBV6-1	CASSVNSGGVEETQYF
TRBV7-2	CASSLRGLNTEAFF
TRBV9	CASSVSGFSGGTDTQYF
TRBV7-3	CASSPERGGTYNEQFF
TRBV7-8	CASSPGTGGLQETQYF
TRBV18	CASSLTGQGATDTQYF
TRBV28	CASSLYGTGYYEQYF
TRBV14	CASSQGGQLPEAFF
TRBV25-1	CASSYELTVNTEAFF
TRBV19	CASRGSSYNSPLHF
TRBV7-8	CASSARGAQTDTQYF
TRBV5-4	CASSRDRELRSLHF
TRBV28	CASLSPVGGALYEQYF
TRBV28	CASFTFLGSTDTQYF
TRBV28	CASSLIRGTYGYTF
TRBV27	CASSLWGGYTEAFF
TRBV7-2	CASSIRGGLAGTGDEQYF
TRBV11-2	CASSRTSGNYNEQFF
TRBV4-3	CASSQAYRLAAYQETQYF
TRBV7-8	CASSLPAGTGVEPQHF
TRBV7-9	CASSLGDRGSKAFF
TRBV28	CASNKGALETQYF
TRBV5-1	CASSSSTDTQYF
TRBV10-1	CASSEARYTDTQYF
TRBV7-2	CASSFTGTGGNSPLHF
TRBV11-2	CASSLIAKSSYEQYF
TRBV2	CASSPPNAETQYF
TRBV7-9	CSSSPQGLLAGVGTQYF
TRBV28	CASSPWGTGDLYSNQPQHF
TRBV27	CASSYGGSSYNEQFF
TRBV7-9	CASSRPQTGNTIYF